This T cell receptor (beta chain) was retrieved from a study of blood T cell repertoires in COVID-19. The germline gives CDR1 LGHDT, CDR2 YNNKEL (reference sequence). The CDR3 is 19 amino acids. Trimming removed 2 bases at V and 0 bases at J, with 20 bases between. Some clones are missing from TCRdb's copy, which holds only in-frame ones; the method was immunoSEQ multiplex PCR. The sample lists about 52,000 clones, about 82% occurring once. Sequenced sample: peripheral blood. The source is a woman aged 80 or over with acute or convalescent COVID-19. J is TRBJ1-3 and V is TRBV3-1 (or the pseudogene TRBV3-2), with D possibly matching TRBD1 (5 bases). As DNA, the CDR3 is TGTGCCAGCAGCCAATCTACTTCAGGACGGACAAGCTCTGGAAACACCATATATTTT. As protein: CASSQSTSGRTSSGNTIYF.